Below are 2 T cell receptor beta chains sequenced from a single sample in a study of T-cell reconstitution after alpha-beta-depleted transplantation in children. For TCRbeta, the library was prepared with unique molecular identifiers. One entry per CDR3 protein results from TCRdb running MiXCR on the PCR reads. In the table there are tens of thousands of distinct CDR3 sequences, under 6.5% of which are singletons. The source was PBMCs, mostly from graft donor cells, collected 60 days after TCRalphabeta/CD19-depleted stem cell transplant. These receptors originate from a female patient aged 2 to 10 who had a stem cell transplant for aplastic anemia, so the T cells may come from the graft donor.

The table lists this clonotype with a few counts. As DNA, the CDR3 is TGTGCCACCAGTGATCTATACAGAATTTGGATCTACGAGCAGTACGTC. Translating gives CATSDLYRIWIYEQYV. The chain has TRBV24-1 and TRBJ2-7, with D uncertain. Germline CDR1 and CDR2: KGHDR and SFDVKD. The CDR3 consists of 16 residues. V was clipped by 3 bases and J by 3 bases, with 17 bases between them.

This clonotype was seen at least ten times. The gene calls are TRBV5-1 and TRBJ2-4; weak D call: TRBD2 (5 bases). Between the trimmed V and J ends, which lost 0 bases and 5 bases, there was a span of 9 bases. The CDR3 spans 14 residues. Germline V gene data show CDR1 as SGHRS and CDR2 as YFSETQ. The CDR3 reads CASSLATTQNIQYF. CDR3 DNA: TGCGCCAGCAGCTTGGCGACTACACAAAACATTCAGTACTTC.